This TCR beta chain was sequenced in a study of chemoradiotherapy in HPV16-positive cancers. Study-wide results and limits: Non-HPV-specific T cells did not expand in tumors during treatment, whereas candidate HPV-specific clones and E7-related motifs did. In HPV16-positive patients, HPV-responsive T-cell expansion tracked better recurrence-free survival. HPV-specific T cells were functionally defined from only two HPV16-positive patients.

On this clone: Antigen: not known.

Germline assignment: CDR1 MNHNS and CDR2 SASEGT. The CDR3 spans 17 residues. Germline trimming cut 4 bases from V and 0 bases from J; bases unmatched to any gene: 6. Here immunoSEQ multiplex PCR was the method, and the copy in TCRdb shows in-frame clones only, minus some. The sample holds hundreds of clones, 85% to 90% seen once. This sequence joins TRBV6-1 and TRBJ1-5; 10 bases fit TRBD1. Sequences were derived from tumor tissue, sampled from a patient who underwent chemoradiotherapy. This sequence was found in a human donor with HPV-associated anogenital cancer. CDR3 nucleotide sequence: TGTGCCAGCAGTGCTACCGGGACAGGGGTTAGCAATCAGCCCCAGCATTTT. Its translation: CASSATGTGVSNQPQHF.